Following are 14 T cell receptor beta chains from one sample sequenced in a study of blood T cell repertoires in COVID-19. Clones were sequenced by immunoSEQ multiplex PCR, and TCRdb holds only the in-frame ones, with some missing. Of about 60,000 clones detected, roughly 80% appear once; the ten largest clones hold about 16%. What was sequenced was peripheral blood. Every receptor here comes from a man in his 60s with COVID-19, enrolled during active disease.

The DNA for the CDR3 is TGTGCCAGCAGTTCAAGGGGGACCCCGGTGGGTTTGATTAGTGAGCAGTTCTTC. It specifies CASSSRGTPVGLISEQFF. The gene calls are TRBV27 and TRBJ2-1, with D possibly TRBD1 on 6 matching bases. Germline V gives CDR1 MNHEY, CDR2 SMNVEV (reference sequence). The CDR3 runs to 18 residues. Trimming pared 4 bases from V and 9 bases from J, leaving 28 bases between.

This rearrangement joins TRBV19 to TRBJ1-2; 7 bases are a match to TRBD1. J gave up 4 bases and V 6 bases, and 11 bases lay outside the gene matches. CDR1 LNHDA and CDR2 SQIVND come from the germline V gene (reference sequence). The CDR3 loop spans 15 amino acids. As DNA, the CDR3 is TGTGCCAGTAGCTACAGGGGTGGAGGTGTCTATGGCTACACCTTC. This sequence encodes CASSYRGGGVYGYTF.

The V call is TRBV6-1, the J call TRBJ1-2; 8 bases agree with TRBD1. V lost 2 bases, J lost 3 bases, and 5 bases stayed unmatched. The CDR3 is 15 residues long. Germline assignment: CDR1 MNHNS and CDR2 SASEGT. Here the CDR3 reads CASSESDRVYYGYTF. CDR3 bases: TGTGCCAGCAGTGAATCGGACAGGGTATACTATGGCTACACCTTC.

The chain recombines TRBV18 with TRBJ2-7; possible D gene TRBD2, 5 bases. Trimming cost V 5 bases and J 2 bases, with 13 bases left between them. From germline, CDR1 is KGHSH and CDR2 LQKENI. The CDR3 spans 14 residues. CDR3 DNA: TGTGCCAGCTCATCCTCCCAGACTACCTACGAGCAGTACTTC. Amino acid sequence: CASSSSQTTYEQYF. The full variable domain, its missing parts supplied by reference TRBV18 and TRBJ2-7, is NAGVMQNPRHLVRRRGQEARLRCSPMKGHSHVYWYRQLPEEGLKFMVYLQKENIIDESGMPKERFSAEFPKEGPSILRIQQVVRGDSAAYFCASSSSQTTYEQYFGPGTRLTVT.

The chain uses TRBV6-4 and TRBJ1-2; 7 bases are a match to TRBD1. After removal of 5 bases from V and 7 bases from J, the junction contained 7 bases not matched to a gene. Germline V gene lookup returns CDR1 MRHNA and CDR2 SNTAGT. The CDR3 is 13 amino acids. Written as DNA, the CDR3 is TGTGCCAGCAGTACGGACAGGTGGTCTGGCTACACCTTC. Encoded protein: CASSTDRWSGYTF.

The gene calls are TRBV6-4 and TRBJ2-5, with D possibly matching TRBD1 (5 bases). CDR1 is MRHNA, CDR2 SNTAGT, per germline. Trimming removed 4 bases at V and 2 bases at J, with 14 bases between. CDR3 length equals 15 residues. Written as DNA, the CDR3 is TGTGCCAGCAGTGCCTCTGCAGGGATACAAGAGACCCAGTACTTC. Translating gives CASSASAGIQETQYF.

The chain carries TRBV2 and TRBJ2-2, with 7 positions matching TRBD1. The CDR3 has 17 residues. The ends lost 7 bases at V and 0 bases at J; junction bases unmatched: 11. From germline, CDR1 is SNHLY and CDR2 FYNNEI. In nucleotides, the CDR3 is TGTGCCAGCAACGAACGAACAGGGGCCTCGAACACCGGGGAGCTGTTTTTT. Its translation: CASNERTGASNTGELFF. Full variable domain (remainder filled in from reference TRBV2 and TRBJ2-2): EPEVTQTPSHQVTQMGQEVILRCVPISNHLYFYWYRQILGQKVEFLVSFYNNEISEKSEIFDDQFSVERPDGSNFTLKIRSTKLEDSAMYFCASNERTGASNTGELFFGEGSRLTVL.

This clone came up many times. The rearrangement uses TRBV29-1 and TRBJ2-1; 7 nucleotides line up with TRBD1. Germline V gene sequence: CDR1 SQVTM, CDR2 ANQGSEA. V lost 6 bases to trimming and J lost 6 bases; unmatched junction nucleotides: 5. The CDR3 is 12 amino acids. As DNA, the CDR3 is TGCAGCGTAAGACAGGGATTCAATGAGCAGTTCTTC. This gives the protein CSVRQGFNEQFF.

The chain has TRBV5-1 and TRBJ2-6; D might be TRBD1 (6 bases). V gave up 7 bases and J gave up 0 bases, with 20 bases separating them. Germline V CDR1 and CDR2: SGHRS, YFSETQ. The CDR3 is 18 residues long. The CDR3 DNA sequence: TGCGCCAGCTCACGGACAGTCGAGCTTAGCTCTGGGGCCAACGTCCTGACTTTC. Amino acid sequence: CASSRTVELSSGANVLTF.

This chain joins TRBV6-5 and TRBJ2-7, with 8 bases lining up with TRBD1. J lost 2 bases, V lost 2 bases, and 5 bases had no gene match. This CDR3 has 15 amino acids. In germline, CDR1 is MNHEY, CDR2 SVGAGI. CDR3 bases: TGTGCCAGCAGTTACACAGGACAGGGCGCCTACGAGCAGTACTTC. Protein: CASSYTGQGAYEQYF.

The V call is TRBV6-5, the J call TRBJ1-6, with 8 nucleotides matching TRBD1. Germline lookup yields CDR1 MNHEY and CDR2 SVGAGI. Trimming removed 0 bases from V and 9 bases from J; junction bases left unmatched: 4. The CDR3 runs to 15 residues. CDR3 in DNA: TGTGCCAGCAGTTACTCAGACAGGGGACCTTCACCCCTCCACTTT. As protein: CASSYSDRGPSPLHF.

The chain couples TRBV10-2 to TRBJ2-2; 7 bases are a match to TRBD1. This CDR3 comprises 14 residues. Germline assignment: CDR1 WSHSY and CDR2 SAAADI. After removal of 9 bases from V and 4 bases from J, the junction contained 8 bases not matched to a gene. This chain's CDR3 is CASRQGFSTGELFF. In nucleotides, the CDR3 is TGCGCCAGTCGACAGGGATTTTCCACCGGGGAGCTGTTTTTT.

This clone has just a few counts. In DNA form, the CDR3 reads TGCGCCAGCAGCTCAGATGGACAGGGGCGGAATGAGCAGTTCTTC. This gives the protein CASSSDGQGRNEQFF. This rearrangement joins TRBV5-1 to TRBJ2-1; 9 positions agree with TRBD1. There are 15 residues in the CDR3. The V gene's germline CDR1 is SGHRS and CDR2 YFSETQ. Trimming cost V 3 bases and J 7 bases; bases outside gene matches: 8.

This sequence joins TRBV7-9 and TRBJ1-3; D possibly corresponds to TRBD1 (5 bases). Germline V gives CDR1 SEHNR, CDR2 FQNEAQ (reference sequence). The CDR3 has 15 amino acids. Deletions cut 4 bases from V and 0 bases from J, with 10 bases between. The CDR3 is CASSSSGISGNTIYF. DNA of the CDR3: TGTGCCAGCAGCTCCTCAGGGATCTCTGGAAACACCATATATTTT. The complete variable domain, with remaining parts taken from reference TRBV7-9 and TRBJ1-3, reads DTGVSQNPRHKITKRGQNVTFRCDPISEHNRLYWYRQTLGQGPEFLTYFQNEAQLEKSRLLSDRFSAERPKGSFSTLEIQRTEQGDSAMYLCASSSSGISGNTIYFGEGSWLTVV.